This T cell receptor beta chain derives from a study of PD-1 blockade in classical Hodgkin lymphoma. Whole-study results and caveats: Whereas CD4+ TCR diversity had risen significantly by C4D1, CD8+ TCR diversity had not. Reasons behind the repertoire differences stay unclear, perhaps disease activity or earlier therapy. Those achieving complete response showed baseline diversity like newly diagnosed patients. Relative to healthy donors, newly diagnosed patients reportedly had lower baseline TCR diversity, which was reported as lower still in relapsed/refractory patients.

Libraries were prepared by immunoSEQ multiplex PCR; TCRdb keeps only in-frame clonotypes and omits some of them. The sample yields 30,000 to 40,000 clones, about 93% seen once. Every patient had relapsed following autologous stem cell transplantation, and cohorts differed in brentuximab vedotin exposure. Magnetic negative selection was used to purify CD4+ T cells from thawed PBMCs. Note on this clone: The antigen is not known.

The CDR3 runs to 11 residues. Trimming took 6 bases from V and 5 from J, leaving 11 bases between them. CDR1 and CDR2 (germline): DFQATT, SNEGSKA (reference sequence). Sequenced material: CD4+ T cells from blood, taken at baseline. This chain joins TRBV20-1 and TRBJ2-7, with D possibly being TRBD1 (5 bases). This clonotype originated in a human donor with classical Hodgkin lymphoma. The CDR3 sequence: CSAPGINEQYF. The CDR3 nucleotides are TGCAGTGCCCCAGGGATCAACGAGCAGTACTTC.